Included here is one T cell receptor beta chain sequence, with context. The healthy adult donors were HIV-negative and reported no recent acute infections or vaccinations. Partitioning of CD4+ cells yielded a CD45RA+ naive subset and a CD45RA-negative memory subset. The data were obtained in a study of shared clonotypes between healthy human individuals. Study at large: Per donor, CD8 memory used one plate, CD8 naive used two, CD4 memory used three and CD4 naive used three.

Running of the assay took place at deep level. The data were produced by immunoSEQ multiplex PCR, yet TCRdb's version contains in-frame clones alone and is incomplete. The data show 1.4 million or so clones, approximately 98.5% seen once. V shed 4 bases and J 4 bases; nucleotides not matched to a gene: 2. Germline V gives CDR1 MGHDK, CDR2 SYGVNS. There are 14 residues in the CDR3. The chain uses TRBV25-1 and TRBJ1-5, with 9 bases matching TRBD1. The specimen was naive CD4+ T cells sorted from blood. Subset noted: CD45RA+ positively selected. This receptor was obtained from a young man in good health. CDR3 in amino acids: CASSVTGGNQPQHF. Here the CDR3 DNA reads TGTGCCAGCAGTGTGACAGGGGGAAATCAGCCCCAGCATTTT. The whole variable domain, filled in from reference TRBV25-1 and TRBJ1-5, reads EADIYQTPRYLVIGTGKKITLECSQTMGHDKMYWYQQDPGMELHLIHYSYGVNSTEKGDLSSESTVSRIRTEHFPLTLESARPSHTSQYLCASSVTGGNQPQHFGDGTRLSIL.